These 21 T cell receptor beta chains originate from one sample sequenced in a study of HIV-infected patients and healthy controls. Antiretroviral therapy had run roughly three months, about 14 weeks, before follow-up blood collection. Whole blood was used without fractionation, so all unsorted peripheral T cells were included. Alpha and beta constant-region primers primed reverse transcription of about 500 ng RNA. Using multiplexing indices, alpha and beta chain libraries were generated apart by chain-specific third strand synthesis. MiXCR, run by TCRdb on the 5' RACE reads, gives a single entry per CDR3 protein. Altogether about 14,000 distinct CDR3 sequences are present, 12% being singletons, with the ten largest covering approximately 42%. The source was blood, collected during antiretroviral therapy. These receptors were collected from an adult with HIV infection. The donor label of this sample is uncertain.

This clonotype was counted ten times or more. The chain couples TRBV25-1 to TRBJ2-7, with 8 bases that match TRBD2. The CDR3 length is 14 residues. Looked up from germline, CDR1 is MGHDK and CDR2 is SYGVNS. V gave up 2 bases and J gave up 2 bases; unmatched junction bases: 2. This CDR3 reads CASSETSGPYEQYF. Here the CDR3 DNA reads TGTGCCAGCAGTGAAACTAGCGGCCCCTACGAGCAGTACTTC.

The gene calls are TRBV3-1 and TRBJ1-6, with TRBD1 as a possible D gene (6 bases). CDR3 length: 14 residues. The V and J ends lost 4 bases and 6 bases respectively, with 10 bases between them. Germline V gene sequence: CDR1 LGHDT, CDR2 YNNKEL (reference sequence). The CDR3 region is CASSPTGSNSPLHF. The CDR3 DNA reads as TGTGCCAGCAGCCCCACAGGGAGTAATTCACCCCTCCACTTT.

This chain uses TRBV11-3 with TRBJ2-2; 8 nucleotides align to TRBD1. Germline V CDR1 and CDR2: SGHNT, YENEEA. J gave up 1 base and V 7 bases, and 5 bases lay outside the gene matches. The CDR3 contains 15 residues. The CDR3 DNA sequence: TGTGCCAGCACATCCGGGACAGGGAACACCGGGGAGCTGTTTTTT. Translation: CASTSGTGNTGELFF.

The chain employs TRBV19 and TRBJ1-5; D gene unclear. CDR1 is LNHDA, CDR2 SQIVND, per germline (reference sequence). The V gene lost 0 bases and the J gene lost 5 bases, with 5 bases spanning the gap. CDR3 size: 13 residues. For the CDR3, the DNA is TGTGCCAGTAGTATAGATGACCATCAGCCCCAGCATTTT. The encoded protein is CASSIDDHQPQHF.

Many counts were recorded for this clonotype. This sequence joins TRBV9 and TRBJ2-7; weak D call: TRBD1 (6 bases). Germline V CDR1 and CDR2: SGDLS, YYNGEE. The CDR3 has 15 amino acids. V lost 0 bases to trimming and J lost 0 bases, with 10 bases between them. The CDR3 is CASSVEDSSSYEQYF. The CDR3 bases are TGTGCCAGCAGCGTAGAGGACAGCTCCTCCTACGAGCAGTACTTC.

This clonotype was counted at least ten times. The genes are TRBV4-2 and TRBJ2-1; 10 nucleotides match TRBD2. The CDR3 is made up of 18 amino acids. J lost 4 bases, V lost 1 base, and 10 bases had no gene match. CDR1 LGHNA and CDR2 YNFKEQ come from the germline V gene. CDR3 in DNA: TGTGCCAGCAGCCAAGCCTCAGCAGGACTAGCGGAATACAATGAGCAGTTCTTC. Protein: CASSQASAGLAEYNEQFF.

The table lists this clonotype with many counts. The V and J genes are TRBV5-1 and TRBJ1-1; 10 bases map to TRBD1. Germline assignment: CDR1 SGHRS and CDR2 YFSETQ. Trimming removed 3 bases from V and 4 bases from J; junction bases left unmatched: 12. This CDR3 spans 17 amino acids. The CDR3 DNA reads TGCGCCAGCAGCTGGGCCGGGACAGGGGTTGATGGCACTGAAGCTTTCTTT. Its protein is CASSWAGTGVDGTEAFF.

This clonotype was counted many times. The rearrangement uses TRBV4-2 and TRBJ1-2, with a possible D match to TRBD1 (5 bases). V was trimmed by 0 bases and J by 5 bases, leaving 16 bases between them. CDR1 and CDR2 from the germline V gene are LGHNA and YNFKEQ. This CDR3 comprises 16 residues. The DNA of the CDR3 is TGTGCCAGCAGCCAAGATAGGGCAGGGACGAGTTATGGCTACACCTTC. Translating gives CASSQDRAGTSYGYTF.

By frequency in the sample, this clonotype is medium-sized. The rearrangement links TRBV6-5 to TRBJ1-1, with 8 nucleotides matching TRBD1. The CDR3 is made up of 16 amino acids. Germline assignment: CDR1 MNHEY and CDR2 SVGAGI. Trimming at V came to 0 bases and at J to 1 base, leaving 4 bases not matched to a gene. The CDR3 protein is CASSYSPDRGNTEAFF. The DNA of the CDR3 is TGTGCCAGCAGTTACTCACCTGACAGGGGGAACACTGAAGCTTTCTTT.

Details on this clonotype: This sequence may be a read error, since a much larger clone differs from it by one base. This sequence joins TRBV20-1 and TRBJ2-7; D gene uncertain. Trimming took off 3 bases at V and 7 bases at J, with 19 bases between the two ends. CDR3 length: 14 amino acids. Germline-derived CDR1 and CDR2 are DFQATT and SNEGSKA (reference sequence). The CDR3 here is CSASLSVDSWEQYF. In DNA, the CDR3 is TGCAGTGCTAGTTTAAGCGTAGACTCCTGGGAGCAGTACTTC.

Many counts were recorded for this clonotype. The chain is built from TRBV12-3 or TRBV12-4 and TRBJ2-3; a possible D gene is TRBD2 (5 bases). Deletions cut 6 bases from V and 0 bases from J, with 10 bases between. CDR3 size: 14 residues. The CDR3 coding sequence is TGTGCCAGCAGCCCTAGCCTCAGCACAGATACGCAGTATTTT. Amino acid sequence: CASSPSLSTDTQYF.

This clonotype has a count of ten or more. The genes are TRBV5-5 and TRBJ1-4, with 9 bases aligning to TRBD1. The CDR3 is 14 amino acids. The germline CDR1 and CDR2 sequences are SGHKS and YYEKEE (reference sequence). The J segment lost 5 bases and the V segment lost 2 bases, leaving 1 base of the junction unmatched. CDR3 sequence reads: CASSFTGGNEKLFF. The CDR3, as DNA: TGTGCCAGCAGCTTCACAGGGGGCAATGAAAAACTGTTTTTT.

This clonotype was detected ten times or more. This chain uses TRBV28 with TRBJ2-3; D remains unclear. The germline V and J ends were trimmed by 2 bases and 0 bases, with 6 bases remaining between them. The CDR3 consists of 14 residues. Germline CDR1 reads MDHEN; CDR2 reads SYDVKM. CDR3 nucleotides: TGTGCCAGCAGTTTAGGGCAAAGCACAGATACGCAGTATTTT. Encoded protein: CASSLGQSTDTQYF.

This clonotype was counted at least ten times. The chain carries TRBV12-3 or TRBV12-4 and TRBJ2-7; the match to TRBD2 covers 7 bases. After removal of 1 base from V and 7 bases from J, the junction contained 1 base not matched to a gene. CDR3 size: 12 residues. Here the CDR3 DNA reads TGTGCCAGCAGTTTAGTAGCGGGTGAGCAGTACTTC. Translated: CASSLVAGEQYF.

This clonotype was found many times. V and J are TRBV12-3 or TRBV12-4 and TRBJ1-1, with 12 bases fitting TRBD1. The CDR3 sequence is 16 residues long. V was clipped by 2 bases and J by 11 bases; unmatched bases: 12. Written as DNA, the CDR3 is TGTGCCAGCAGTTTAAGGGGGGGACAGGGGGCCGGATTCGCTTTCTTT. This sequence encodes CASSLRGGQGAGFAFF.

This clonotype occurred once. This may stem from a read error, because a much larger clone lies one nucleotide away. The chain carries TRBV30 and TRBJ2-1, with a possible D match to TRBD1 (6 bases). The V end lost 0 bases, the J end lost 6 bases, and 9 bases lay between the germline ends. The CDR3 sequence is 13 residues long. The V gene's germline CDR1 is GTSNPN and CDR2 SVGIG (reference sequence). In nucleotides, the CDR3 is TGTGCCTGGAGTGTAGAACAGGGCAATGAGCAGTTCTTC. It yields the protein CAWSVEQGNEQFF.

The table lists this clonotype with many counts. CDR3: CASTSTPGGPRDTQYF. The CDR3 region has the DNA TGTGCCAGTACCTCCACCCCGGGAGGGCCTCGAGATACGCAGTATTTT. The V gene is TRBV19, the J gene TRBJ2-3, with 8 bases aligning to TRBD2. The trim removed 7 bases at V and 5 bases at J, leaving 14 bases unmatched. This CDR3 is 16 amino acids long. Germline V lookup: CDR1 LNHDA, CDR2 SQIVND (reference sequence).

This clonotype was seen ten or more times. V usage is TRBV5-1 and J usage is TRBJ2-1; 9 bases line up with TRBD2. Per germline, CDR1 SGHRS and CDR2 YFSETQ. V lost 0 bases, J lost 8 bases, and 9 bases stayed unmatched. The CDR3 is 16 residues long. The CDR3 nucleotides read TGCGCCAGCAGCTTGGAGGCGGGAGGGCCTCTTGATGAGCAGTTCTTC. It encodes CASSLEAGGPLDEQFF. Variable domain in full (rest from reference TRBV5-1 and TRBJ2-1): KAGVTQTPRYLIKTRGQQVTLSCSPISGHRSVSWYQQTPGQGLQFLFEYFSETQRNKGNFPGRFSGRQFSNSRSEMNVSTLELGDSALYLCASSLEAGGPLDEQFFGPGTRLTVL.

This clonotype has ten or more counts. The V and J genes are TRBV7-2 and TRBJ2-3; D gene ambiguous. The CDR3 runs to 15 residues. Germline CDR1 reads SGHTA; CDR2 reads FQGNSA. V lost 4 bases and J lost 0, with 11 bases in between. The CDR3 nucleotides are TGTGCCAGCAGCTCCATATCCTTTAGCACAGATACGCAGTATTTT. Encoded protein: CASSSISFSTDTQYF.

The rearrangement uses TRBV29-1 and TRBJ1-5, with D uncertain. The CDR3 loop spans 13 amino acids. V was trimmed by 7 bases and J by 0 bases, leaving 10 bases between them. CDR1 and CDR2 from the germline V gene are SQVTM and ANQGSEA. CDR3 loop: CSAGEYSNQPQHF. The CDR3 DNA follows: TGCAGCGCCGGAGAATATAGCAATCAGCCCCAGCATTTT.

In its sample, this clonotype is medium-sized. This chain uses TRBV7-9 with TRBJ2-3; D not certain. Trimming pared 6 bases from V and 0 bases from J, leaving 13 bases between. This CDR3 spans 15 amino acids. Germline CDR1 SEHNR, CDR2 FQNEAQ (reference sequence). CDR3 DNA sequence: TGTGCCAGCAGAAAACGACCGACTAGCACAGATACGCAGTATTTT. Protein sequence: CASRKRPTSTDTQYF.